The 12 T cell receptor beta chains below come from one sample, sequenced in a study of blood T cell repertoires in COVID-19. Repertoires were generated with immunoSEQ multiplex PCR, while TCRdb's copy carries only in-frame clones and drops some. The table lists around 140,000 clones, 81% of them singletons. Sequencing input: peripheral blood. Receptor source: a human donor in a cohort sampled during active COVID-19.

This chain connects TRBV4-2 to TRBJ2-1, with TRBD2 matching over 14 bases. Germline assignment: CDR1 LGHNA and CDR2 YNFKEQ. Trimming took 0 bases from V and 9 from J; bases not matched to a gene: 7. CDR3 length: 17 residues. CDR3 nucleotides: TGTGCCAGCAGCCAAGATGTCGGGACTAGCGGGAGTGGTGAGCAGTTCTTC. Amino acids: CASSQDVGTSGSGEQFF.

This rearrangement joins TRBV28 to TRBJ1-5; 7 bases match TRBD1. Germline-derived CDR1 and CDR2 are MDHEN and SYDVKM. The CDR3 is 16 amino acids. The V and J ends lost 1 base and 4 bases, in that order; junction bases with no gene match: 7. The DNA of the CDR3 is TGTGCCAGCAGTTTATTCGACAGGGCCTTTAATCAGCCCCAGCATTTT. It specifies CASSLFDRAFNQPQHF.

This clone has more than one count but fewer than ten. The chain has TRBV9 and TRBJ1-1; D unresolved. Germline V gene sequence: CDR1 SGDLS, CDR2 YYNGEE. With 2 bases removed from V and 2 bases from J, the gap between germline ends came to 10 bases. The CDR3 contains 14 residues. The CDR3 DNA follows: TGTGCCAGCAGCGTGTTATCCCTAAACACTGAAGCTTTCTTT. Protein product: CASSVLSLNTEAFF.

In its sample, this clone was seen once. This rearrangement joins TRBV19 to TRBJ2-7, with 10 bases identical to TRBD2. Germline CDR1 reads LNHDA; CDR2 reads SQIVND (reference sequence). The CDR3 covers 14 residues. V lost 3 bases and J lost 1; bases outside the gene matches: 0. The CDR3 here is CASSMTSGSYEQYF. As DNA, the CDR3 is TGTGCCAGTAGTATGACTAGCGGGTCCTACGAGCAGTACTTC.

This rearrangement joins TRBV15 to TRBJ1-2; D is unresolved. The CDR3 is made up of 17 amino acids. V was clipped by 0 bases and J by 4 bases, with 18 bases between them. The germline V gene has CDR1 LNHNV and CDR2 YYDKDF (reference sequence). This CDR3 is CATSRDAGLPDIYGYTF. CDR3 DNA: TGTGCCACCAGCAGAGACGCTGGCCTCCCTGACATCTATGGCTACACCTTC. The whole variable domain, filled in from reference TRBV15 and TRBJ1-2, reads DAMVIQNPRYQVTQFGKPVTLSCSQTLNHNVMYWYQQKSSQAPKLLFHYYDKDFNNEADTPDNFQSRRPNTSFCFLDIRSPGLGDTAMYLCATSRDAGLPDIYGYTFGSGTRLTVV.

The J gene is TRBJ2-1, the V gene TRBV6-5, with TRBD2 identical over 7 bases. Germline CDR1 MNHEY, CDR2 SVGAGI. This CDR3 has 13 amino acids. Losses at the gene ends were 6 bases for V and 7 bases for J; bases not matched to a gene: 6. The CDR3 DNA reads TGTGCCAGCAGGGAGGCGGGAGTTAATGAGCAGTTCTTC. It translates to CASREAGVNEQFF.

Judged by abundance, this clone is medium-sized (0.01 to 0.1%). This chain joins TRBV29-1 and TRBJ2-5, with a weak D call TRBD2 (5 bases). This CDR3 comprises 13 residues. Germline values: CDR1 SQVTM, CDR2 ANQGSEA. Trimming pared 7 bases from V and 1 base from J, leaving 13 bases between. The CDR3 here is CSGEHDLQETQYF. The CDR3 region has the DNA TGCAGCGGGGAGCACGACCTCCAAGAGACCCAGTACTTC. Using reference TRBV29-1 and TRBJ2-5 for the parts outside the CDR3, the full variable domain is SAVISQKPSRDICQRGTSLTIQCQVDSQVTMMFWYRQQPGQSLTLIATANQGSEATYESGFVIDKFPISRPNLTFSTLTVSNMSPEDSSIYLCSGEHDLQETQYFGPGTRLLVL.

The chain recombines TRBV5-6 with TRBJ2-7; TRBD2 matches at 10 bases. Germline V gives CDR1 SGHDT, CDR2 YYEEEE. V lost 4 bases to trimming and J lost 2 bases; unmatched junction nucleotides: 6. This CDR3 is 15 amino acids long. The CDR3 DNA sequence: TGTGCCAGCAGCCCTAGCGGGAGAAGTCCCTACGAGCAGTACTTC. This translates into CASSPSGRSPYEQYF.

This clone has only one observation. The rearrangement links TRBV7-9 to TRBJ2-7, with 8 bases identical to TRBD2. Germline V CDR1 and CDR2: SEHNR, FQNEAQ (reference sequence). The CDR3 runs to 14 residues. V lost 3 bases to trimming and J lost 3 bases; unmatched junction nucleotides: 4. The CDR3: CASSLTGGDYEQYF. CDR3 coding DNA: TGTGCCAGCAGCTTGACCGGGGGGGACTACGAGCAGTACTTC.

V and J are TRBV9 and TRBJ1-1; 7 bases align to TRBD1. The junction had 4 bases not matched to a gene; V was cut back by 3 bases and J by 2 bases. The CDR3 is made up of 14 amino acids. Per germline, CDR1 SGDLS and CDR2 YYNGEE. CDR3 region: CASSGTGVNTEAFF. CDR3 coding DNA: TGTGCCAGCAGCGGTACAGGGGTTAACACTGAAGCTTTCTTT.

The chain carries TRBV6-4 and TRBJ2-2; tentative D call: TRBD2 (5 bases). Between the trimmed V and J ends, which lost 0 bases and 5 bases, there was a span of 10 bases. Germline V gene lookup returns CDR1 MRHNA and CDR2 SNTAGT. This CDR3 contains 15 residues. CDR3 sequence reads: CASSDSVGETGELFF. The CDR3 DNA is TGTGCCAGCAGTGACTCGGTCGGGGAGACCGGGGAGCTGTTTTTT.

The J gene is TRBJ2-7, the V gene TRBV19; TRBD2 aligns across 12 bases. The germline gives CDR1 LNHDA, CDR2 SQIVND (reference sequence). J lost 0 bases, V lost 6 bases, and 3 bases had no gene match. There are 15 residues in the CDR3. CDR3: CASSTSGRISYEQYF. The CDR3 nucleotides read TGTGCCAGTAGCACTAGCGGGAGGATCTCCTACGAGCAGTACTTC.